A single sample gave rise to the 4 T cell receptor beta chains below, sequenced in a study of CD8+ T cells in alopecia areata. cDNA prepared by RNA extraction and subsequent reverse transcription served as the template for sequencing. Here immunoSEQ multiplex PCR was the method, and the copy in TCRdb shows in-frame clones only, minus some. The sample includes roughly 180,000 clones, 50% to 70% of them seen just once. Sequenced material: CD4+ T cells sorted from blood, taken at week 0. These receptors were taken from a human donor with alopecia areata.

This clone has just one count. The rearrangement links TRBV5-1 to TRBJ2-3, with 9 bases that match TRBD1. Germline CDR1 is SGHRS and CDR2 is YFSETQ. V was clipped by 3 bases and J by 3 bases; unmatched bases: 11. The CDR3 runs 17 residues. This chain's CDR3 is CASSWGTGRFRTDTQYF. The CDR3 DNA is TGCGCCAGCAGCTGGGGGACAGGGCGATTCAGAACAGATACGCAGTATTTT.

The chain carries TRBV29-1 and TRBJ1-2; TRBD1 matches at 8 bases. The V and J ends lost 6 bases and 1 base, in that order; junction bases with no gene match: 10. This CDR3 spans 15 amino acids. Per germline, CDR1 SQVTM and CDR2 ANQGSEA. The CDR3 region has the DNA TGCAGCGTCTTTTTCGGACAGGGAGGTAACTATGGCTACACCTTC. This gives the protein CSVFFGQGGNYGYTF.

The gene calls are TRBV5-1 and TRBJ2-3; D is ambiguous. The germline V gene encodes CDR1 SGHRS and CDR2 YFSETQ. The CDR3 is 16 residues long. With 0 bases removed from V and 0 bases from J, the gap between germline ends came to 11 bases. The CDR3: CASSLDPSVSTDTQYF. In nucleotides, the CDR3 is TGCGCCAGCAGCTTGGATCCGAGCGTAAGCACAGATACGCAGTATTTT.

The chain combines TRBV18 with TRBJ2-5, with D hard to call. The CDR3 contains 13 residues. V lost 2 bases and J 4 bases, leaving 8 bases between the germline ends. Germline V gene data show CDR1 as KGHSH and CDR2 as LQKENI. CDR3 nucleotides: TGTGCCAGCTCACCAGGGGTTCGAGAGACCCAGTACTTC. Its protein is CASSPGVRETQYF.